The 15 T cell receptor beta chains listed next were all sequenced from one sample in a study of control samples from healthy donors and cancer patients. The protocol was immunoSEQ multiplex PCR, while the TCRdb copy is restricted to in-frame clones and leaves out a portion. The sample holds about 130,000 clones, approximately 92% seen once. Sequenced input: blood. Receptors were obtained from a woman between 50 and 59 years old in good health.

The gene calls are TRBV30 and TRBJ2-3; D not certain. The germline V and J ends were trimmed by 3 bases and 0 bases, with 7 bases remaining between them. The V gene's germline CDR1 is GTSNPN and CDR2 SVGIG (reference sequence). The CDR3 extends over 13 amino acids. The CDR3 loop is CAWSLWSTDTQYF. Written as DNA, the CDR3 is TGTGCCTGGAGCCTATGGAGCACAGATACGCAGTATTTT.

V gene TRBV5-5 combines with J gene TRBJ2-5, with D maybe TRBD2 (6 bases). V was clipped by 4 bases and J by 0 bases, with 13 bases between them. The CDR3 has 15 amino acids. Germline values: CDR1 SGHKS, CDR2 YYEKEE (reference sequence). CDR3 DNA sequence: TGTGCCAGCAGCAGGTCTGGGGGGTACCAAGAGACCCAGTACTTC. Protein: CASSRSGGYQETQYF.

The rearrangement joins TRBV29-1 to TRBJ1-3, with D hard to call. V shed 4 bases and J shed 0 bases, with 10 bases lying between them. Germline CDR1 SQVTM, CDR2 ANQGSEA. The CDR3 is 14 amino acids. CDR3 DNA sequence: TGCAGCGTTGTACAGCCACTCTCTGGAAACACCATATATTTT. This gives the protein CSVVQPLSGNTIYF. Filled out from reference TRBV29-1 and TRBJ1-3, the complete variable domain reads SAVISQKPSRDICQRGTSLTIQCQVDSQVTMMFWYRQQPGQSLTLIATANQGSEATYESGFVIDKFPISRPNLTFSTLTVSNMSPEDSSIYLCSVVQPLSGNTIYFGEGSWLTVV.

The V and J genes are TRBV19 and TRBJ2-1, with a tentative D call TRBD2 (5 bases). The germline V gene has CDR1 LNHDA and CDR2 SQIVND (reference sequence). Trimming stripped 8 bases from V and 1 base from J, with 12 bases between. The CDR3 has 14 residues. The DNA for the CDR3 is TGTGCCAGTTGTCAACGGACTTCCTACAATGAGCAGTTCTTC. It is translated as CASCQRTSYNEQFF.

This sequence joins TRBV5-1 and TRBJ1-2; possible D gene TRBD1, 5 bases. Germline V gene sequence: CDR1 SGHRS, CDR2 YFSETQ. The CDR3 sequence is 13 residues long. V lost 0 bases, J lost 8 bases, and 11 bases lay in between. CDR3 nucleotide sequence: TGCGCCAGCAGCTTGGGTCGAGACAGCGGCTACACCTTC. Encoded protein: CASSLGRDSGYTF.

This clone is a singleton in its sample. The CDR3 sequence: CASKGGQGPGNTIYF. DNA of the CDR3: TGTGCCAGCAAAGGGGGGCAGGGTCCCGGAAACACCATATATTTT. The chain combines TRBV6-5 with TRBJ1-3; a possible D gene is TRBD1 (6 bases). CDR1 MNHEY and CDR2 SVGAGI come from the germline V gene. This CDR3 is built from 15 residues. V dropped 7 bases and J dropped 4 bases, with 17 bases sitting between them.

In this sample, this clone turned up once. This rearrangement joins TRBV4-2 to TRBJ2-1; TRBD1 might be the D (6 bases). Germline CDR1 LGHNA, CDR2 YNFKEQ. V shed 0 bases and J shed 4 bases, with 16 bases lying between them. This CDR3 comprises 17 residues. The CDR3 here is CASSQDSQGSYYNEQFF. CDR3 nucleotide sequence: TGTGCCAGCAGCCAAGATAGTCAGGGGTCGTATTACAATGAGCAGTTCTTC.

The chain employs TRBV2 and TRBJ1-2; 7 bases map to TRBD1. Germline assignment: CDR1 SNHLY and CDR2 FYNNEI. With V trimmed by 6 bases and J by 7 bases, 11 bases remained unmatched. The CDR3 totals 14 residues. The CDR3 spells CASSPTGTVPGYTF. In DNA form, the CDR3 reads TGTGCCAGCAGCCCCACCGGGACAGTCCCTGGCTACACCTTC.

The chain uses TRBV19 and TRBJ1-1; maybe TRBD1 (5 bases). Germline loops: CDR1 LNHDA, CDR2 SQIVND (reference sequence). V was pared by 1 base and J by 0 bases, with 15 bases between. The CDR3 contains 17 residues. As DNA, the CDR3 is TGTGCCAGTAGTATAGGCGGGGGTCGGATATTGAACACTGAAGCTTTCTTT. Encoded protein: CASSIGGGRILNTEAFF.

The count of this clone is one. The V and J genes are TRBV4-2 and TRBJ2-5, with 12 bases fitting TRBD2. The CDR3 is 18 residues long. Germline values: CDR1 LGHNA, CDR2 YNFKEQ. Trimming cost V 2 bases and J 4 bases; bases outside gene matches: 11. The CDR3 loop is CASSQPTSGSAFAETQYF. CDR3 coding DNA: TGTGCCAGCAGCCAACCGACTAGCGGGAGTGCTTTTGCAGAGACCCAGTACTTC.

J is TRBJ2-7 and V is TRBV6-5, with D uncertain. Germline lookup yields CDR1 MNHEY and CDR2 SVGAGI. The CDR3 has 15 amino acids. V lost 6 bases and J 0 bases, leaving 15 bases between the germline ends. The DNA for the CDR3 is TGTGCCAGCAGCTCAAGGACGGGTCTCTCCTACGAGCAGTACTTC. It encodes CASSSRTGLSYEQYF.

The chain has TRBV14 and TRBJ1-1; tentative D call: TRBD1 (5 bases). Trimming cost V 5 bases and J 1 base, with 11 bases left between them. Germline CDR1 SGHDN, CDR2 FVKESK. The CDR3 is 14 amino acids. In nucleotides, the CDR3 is TGTGCCAGCAGCGATTGGGGGGGGAACACTGAAGCTTTCTTT. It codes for CASSDWGGNTEAFF.

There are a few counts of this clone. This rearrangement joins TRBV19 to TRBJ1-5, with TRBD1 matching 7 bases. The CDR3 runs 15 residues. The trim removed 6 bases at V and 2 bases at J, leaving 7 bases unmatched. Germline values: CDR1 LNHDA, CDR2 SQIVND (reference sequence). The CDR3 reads CASSGQAAGNQPQHF. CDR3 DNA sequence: TGTGCCAGTAGCGGACAGGCGGCAGGCAATCAGCCCCAGCATTTT.

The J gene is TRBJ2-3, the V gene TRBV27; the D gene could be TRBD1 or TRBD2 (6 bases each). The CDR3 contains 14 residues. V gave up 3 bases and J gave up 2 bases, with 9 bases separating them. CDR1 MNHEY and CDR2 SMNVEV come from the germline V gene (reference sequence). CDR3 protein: CASSFGGYTDTQYF. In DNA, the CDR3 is TGTGCCAGCAGTTTCGGGGGCTACACAGATACGCAGTATTTT.

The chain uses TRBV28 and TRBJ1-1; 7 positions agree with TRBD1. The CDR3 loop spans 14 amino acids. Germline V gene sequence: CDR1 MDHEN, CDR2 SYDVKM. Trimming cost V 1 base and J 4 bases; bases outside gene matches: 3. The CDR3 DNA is TGTGCCAGCAGTTTATACTCAGGGGGCACTGAAGCTTTCTTT. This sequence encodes CASSLYSGGTEAFF. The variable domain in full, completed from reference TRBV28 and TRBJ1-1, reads DVKVTQSSRYLVKRTGEKVFLECVQDMDHENMFWYRQDPGLGLRLIYFSYDVKMKEKGDIPEGYSVSREKKERFSLILESASTNQTSMYLCASSLYSGGTEAFFGQGTRLTVV.